These 7 T cell receptor beta chains originate from one sample sequenced in a study of chemoradiotherapy in HPV16-positive cancers. Generated by immunoSEQ multiplex PCR, the TCRdb table keeps only in-frame clones and is missing some. The sample records 50,000 to 55,000 clones, more than 90% being singletons. The source was blood, collected from a patient who underwent chemoradiotherapy. These receptors were obtained from a human donor with HPV-associated anogenital cancer.

The V call is TRBV7-2, the J call TRBJ2-1, with 7 bases aligning to TRBD1. The CDR3 runs 17 residues. Germline V gives CDR1 SGHTA, CDR2 FQGNSA. Trimming took 4 bases from V and 7 from J; bases not matched to a gene: 16. Written as DNA, the CDR3 is TGTGCCAGCAGCTCTCAAGTCTCCAGGGGGATAGGGAATGAGCAGTTCTTC. This sequence encodes CASSSQVSRGIGNEQFF.

The V and J genes are TRBV9 and TRBJ2-2, with TRBD1 matching 8 bases. V lost 3 bases, J lost 3 bases, and 4 bases stayed unmatched. Germline CDR1 and CDR2: SGDLS and YYNGEE. CDR3 length: 15 amino acids. The CDR3 DNA reads TGTGCCAGCAGCGCGACAGGGGCGGACACCGGGGAGCTGTTTTTT. It translates to CASSATGADTGELFF.

The rearrangement links TRBV6-5 to TRBJ1-3; tentative D call: TRBD1 (5 bases). CDR3 length: 15 amino acids. V lost 2 bases and J 4 bases, leaving 12 bases between the germline ends. Germline-derived CDR1 and CDR2 are MNHEY and SVGAGI. This CDR3 reads CASSYNGGRGNTIYF. The CDR3 nucleotides are TGTGCCAGCAGTTACAACGGGGGACGGGGAAACACCATATATTTT.

In the case of this clone: The same CDR3 is also encoded by other DNA sequences in this sample. The chain carries TRBV5-6 and TRBJ1-5; a weak D match, TRBD1 (5 bases). Trimming removed 3 bases at V and 2 bases at J, with 15 bases between. The CDR3 is made up of 16 amino acids. Germline V lookup: CDR1 SGHDT, CDR2 YYEEEE. CDR3 coding DNA: TGTGCCAGCAGCTCTGGGGCCGTGATTGGCAATCAGCCCCAGCATTTT. It yields the protein CASSSGAVIGNQPQHF.

V gene TRBV4-2 combines with J gene TRBJ2-1; D is unclear. The germline CDR1 and CDR2 sequences are LGHNA and YNFKEQ. The CDR3 length is 14 residues. The V gene lost 0 bases and the J gene lost 8 bases, with 11 bases spanning the gap. The CDR3 region is CASSQDNVSDEQFF. For the CDR3, the DNA is TGTGCCAGCAGCCAAGATAATGTCAGCGATGAGCAGTTCTTC.

This chain links TRBV10-2 with TRBJ2-3, with 7 positions matching TRBD2. CDR1 WSHSY and CDR2 SAAADI come from the germline V gene. This CDR3 is built from 14 residues. V lost 6 bases to trimming and J lost 11 bases; unmatched junction nucleotides: 14. The CDR3 DNA sequence: TGCGCCAGCAGGGGAGGGGCCCCCAGAGCAAGGCAGTATTTT. It encodes CASRGGAPRARQYF.

The chain recombines TRBV18 with TRBJ2-7; 9 nucleotides match TRBD1. V was pared by 5 bases and J by 4 bases, with 6 bases of the junction left unmatched. The CDR3 covers 14 residues. Germline CDR1 KGHSH, CDR2 LQKENI. Here the CDR3 DNA reads TGTGCCAGCTCAACCGGGACAGGGCCTTACGAGCAGTACTTC. Amino acid sequence: CASSTGTGPYEQYF.